This T cell receptor (beta chain) was profiled in a study of OX40 agonist ivuxolimab in advanced cancers. Broader study findings: Among patients with partial responses at 0.1-3.0 mg/kg, clonal expansion was among the lowest. Clonal expansion was seen in CD4+ and CD8+ blood T cells by week 6 at 0.1 to 3.0 mg/kg. A proportion of nonresponders additionally exhibited low normalized T-cell clonal expansion.

As for this clone: What it binds is not known.

Generated by immunoSEQ multiplex PCR, the TCRdb table keeps only in-frame clones and is missing some. The sample contains roughly 43,000 clones, about 79% of which appear only once. Blood got drawn at baseline, again on cycle 4 day 1, and then on cycle 7 day 1. The CDR3 extends over 14 amino acids. Germline assignment: CDR1 SGHNT and CDR2 YYREEE (reference sequence). Trimming took 4 bases from V and 6 from J, leaving 11 bases between them. The chain links TRBV5-4 to TRBJ1-6, with D possibly matching TRBD1 (5 bases). The sequence was obtained from an adult with an advanced solid tumor such as melanoma, head and neck, liver or kidney cancer. Sequencing used CD4+ or CD8+ T cells sorted from blood, obtained in a trial of the OX40 agonist ivuxolimab. The CDR3 reads CASSPRQFNSPLHF. CDR3 coding DNA: TGTGCCAGCAGCCCCCGACAGTTTAATTCACCCCTCCACTTT.